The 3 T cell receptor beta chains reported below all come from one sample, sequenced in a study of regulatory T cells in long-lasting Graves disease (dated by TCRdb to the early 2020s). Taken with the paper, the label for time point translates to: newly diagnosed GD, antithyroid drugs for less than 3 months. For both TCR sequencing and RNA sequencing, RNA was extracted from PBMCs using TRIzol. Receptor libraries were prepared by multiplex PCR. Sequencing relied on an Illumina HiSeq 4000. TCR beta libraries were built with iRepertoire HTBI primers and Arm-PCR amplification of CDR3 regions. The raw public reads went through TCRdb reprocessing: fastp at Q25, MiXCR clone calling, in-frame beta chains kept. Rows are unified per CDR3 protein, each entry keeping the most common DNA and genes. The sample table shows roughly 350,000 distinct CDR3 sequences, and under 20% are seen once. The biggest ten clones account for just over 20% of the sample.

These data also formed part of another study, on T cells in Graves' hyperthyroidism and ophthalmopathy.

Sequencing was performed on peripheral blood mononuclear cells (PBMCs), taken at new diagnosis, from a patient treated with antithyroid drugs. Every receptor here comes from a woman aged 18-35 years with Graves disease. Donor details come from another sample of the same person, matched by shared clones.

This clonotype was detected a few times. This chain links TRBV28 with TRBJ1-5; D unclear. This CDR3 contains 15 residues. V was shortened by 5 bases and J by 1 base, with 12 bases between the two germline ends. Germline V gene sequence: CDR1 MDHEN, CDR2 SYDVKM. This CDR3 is CASSTPTGSNQPQHF. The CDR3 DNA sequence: TGTGCCAGCAGTACACCGACGGGGAGCAATCAGCCCCAGCATTTT.

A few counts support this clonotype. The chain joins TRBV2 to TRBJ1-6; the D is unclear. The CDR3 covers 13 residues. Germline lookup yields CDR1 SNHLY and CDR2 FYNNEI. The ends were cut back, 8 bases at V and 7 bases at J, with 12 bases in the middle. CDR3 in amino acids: CASFWGENSPLHF. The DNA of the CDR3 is TGTGCCAGCTTTTGGGGAGAAAATTCACCCCTCCACTTT.

CDR3 sequence reads: CSAAQGAEGYTF. For the CDR3, the DNA is TGCAGCGCCGCACAGGGGGCCGAAGGCTACACCTTC. The chain links TRBV29-1 to TRBJ1-2, with 9 bases lining up with TRBD1. J gave up 8 bases and V 7 bases, and 8 bases lay outside the gene matches. The CDR3 length is 12 residues. Per the germline V gene, CDR1 is SQVTM and CDR2 is ANQGSEA.